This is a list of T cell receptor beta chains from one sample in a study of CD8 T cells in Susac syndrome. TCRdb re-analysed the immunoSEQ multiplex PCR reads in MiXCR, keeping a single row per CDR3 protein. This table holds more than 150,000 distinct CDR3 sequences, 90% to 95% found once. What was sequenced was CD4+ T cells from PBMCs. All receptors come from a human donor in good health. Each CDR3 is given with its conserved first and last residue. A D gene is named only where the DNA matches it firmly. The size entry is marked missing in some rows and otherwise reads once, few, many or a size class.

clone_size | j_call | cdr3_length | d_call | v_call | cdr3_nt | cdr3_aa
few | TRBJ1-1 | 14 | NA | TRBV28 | TGTGCCAGCAGTTTCGGGCAGGGAAGGACTGAAGCTTTCTTT | CASSFGQGRTEAFF
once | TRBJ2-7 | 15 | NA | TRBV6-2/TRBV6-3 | TGTGCCAGCAGGACGGGGGACGGTCGAGCCTACGAGCAGTACTTC | CASRTGDGRAYEQYF
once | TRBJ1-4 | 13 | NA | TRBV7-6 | TGTGCCAGCAGCCAATCCTGGGGTGAAAAACTGTTTTTT | CASSQSWGEKLFF
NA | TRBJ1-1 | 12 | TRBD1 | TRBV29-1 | TGCAGCGTCCGGACAGGGGGACTTGAAGCTTTCTTT | CSVRTGGLEAFF
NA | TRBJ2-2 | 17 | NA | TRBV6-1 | TGTGCCAGCAGTACCCCCTCGTGGGGGGGCAGCACCGGGGAGCTGTTTTTT | CASSTPSWGGSTGELFF
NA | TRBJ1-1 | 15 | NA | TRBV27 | TGTGCCAGCAGTCCCCAGGACATCTGGAACACTGAAGCTTTCTTT | CASSPQDIWNTEAFF
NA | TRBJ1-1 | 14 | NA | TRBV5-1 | TGCGCCAGCAGCTCCGAGTGGGTAGGGACTGAAGCTTTCTTT | CASSSEWVGTEAFF
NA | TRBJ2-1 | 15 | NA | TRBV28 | TGTGCCAGTGCAACGGCGGGCCTCTCCTACAATGAGCAGTTCTTC | CASATAGLSYNEQFF
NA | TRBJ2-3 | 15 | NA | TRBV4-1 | TGCGCCAGCATGGGAGGGGGGGTTACACAACATACGCAGTATTTT | CASMGGGVTQHTQYF
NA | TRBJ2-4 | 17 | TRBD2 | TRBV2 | TGTGCCAGCAGTGCTCGGCCGACTAGCCCAGCCAAAAACATTCAGTACTTC | CASSARPTSPAKNIQYF
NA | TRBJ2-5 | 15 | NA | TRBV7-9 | TGTGCCAGCAGCTTAGAAACAGCAAATCAAGAGACCCAGTACTTC | CASSLETANQETQYF